The 6 T cell receptor beta chains below come from one sample, sequenced in a study of cytomegalovirus exposure and HLA in healthy donors. Primers for the PCR totalled 60 Vbeta and 13 Jbeta. Generated by immunoSEQ multiplex PCR, the TCRdb table keeps only in-frame clones and is missing some. The sample records more than 90,000 clones, around 68% being singletons. The sequenced sample was PBMCs. The receptors shown here come from a woman in her forties or fifties in good health and CMV-seropositive.

Notes on this clone: This specimen includes other DNA sequences encoding the same CDR3. This chain uses TRBV19 with TRBJ2-5; D is ambiguous. V was pared by 3 bases and J by 2 bases, with 13 bases between. There are 15 residues in the CDR3. Germline V CDR1 and CDR2: LNHDA, SQIVND (reference sequence). The CDR3 DNA is TGTGCCAGTAGTATTCGCCAAGGAGCACAAGAGACCCAGTACTTC. Translated, it gives CASSIRQGAQETQYF.

This clone was seen just once. The chain combines TRBV19 with TRBJ2-7; TRBD1 aligns across 9 bases. The CDR3 spans 14 residues. Trimming at V came to 6 bases and at J to 5 bases, leaving 8 bases not matched to a gene. Germline-derived CDR1 and CDR2 are LNHDA and SQIVND (reference sequence). In DNA, the CDR3 is TGTGCCAGTAGCACCGGGACAGGGTCTAACGAGCAGTACTTC. Translating it yields CASSTGTGSNEQYF.

The J gene is TRBJ1-2, the V gene TRBV2; D perhaps matches TRBD1 (5 bases). CDR1 and CDR2 from the germline V gene are SNHLY and FYNNEI. V shed 5 bases and J shed 4 bases, with 11 bases lying between them. This CDR3 is built from 13 residues. CDR3 DNA: TGTGCCAGCAGTTTAACAGGCCTCTATGGCTACACCTTC. Translated: CASSLTGLYGYTF.

The V call is TRBV16, the J call TRBJ2-2; TRBD1 aligns across 7 bases. The length of the CDR3 is 15 residues. The V and J ends lost 2 bases and 0 bases, in that order; junction bases with no gene match: 0. The germline V gene encodes CDR1 KGHSY and CDR2 FQNENV. The CDR3 loop reads CASSQGTANTGELFF. In DNA, the CDR3 is TGTGCCAGCAGCCAAGGGACAGCGAACACCGGGGAGCTGTTTTTT.

This chain links TRBV6-5 with TRBJ2-2, with a weak D call TRBD1 (6 bases). Germline values: CDR1 MNHEY, CDR2 SVGAGI. Trimming pared 7 bases from V and 5 bases from J, leaving 14 bases between. The CDR3 length is 14 residues. CDR3 sequence reads: CASKGDGSTGELFF. CDR3 DNA: TGTGCCAGCAAGGGGGACGGCTCAACCGGGGAGCTGTTTTTT.

CDR3: CASSGFESYYGYTF. In DNA, the CDR3 is TGTGCCAGCAGTGGGTTTGAGAGCTACTATGGCTACACCTTC. The gene calls are TRBV2 and TRBJ1-2, with no clear D. CDR3 length: 14 residues. V was shortened by 4 bases and J by 3 bases, with 12 bases between the two germline ends. Germline values: CDR1 SNHLY, CDR2 FYNNEI. The full variable domain, completed using reference TRBV2 and TRBJ1-2, is EPEVTQTPSHQVTQMGQEVILRCVPISNHLYFYWYRQILGQKVEFLVSFYNNEISEKSEIFDDQFSVERPDGSNFTLKIRSTKLEDSAMYFCASSGFESYYGYTFGSGTRLTVV.